The following is a T cell receptor (beta chain) sequence with its context. The antigen remains undetermined. The data derive from a study of T cells in Graves' hyperthyroidism and ophthalmopathy. The overall study: At initial diagnosis, before any treatment had begun, peripheral blood was obtained. Notes on the study in general: Ophthalmopathy, as predicted by the model, came a median roughly 6.5 months after the prediction. Most expanded thyroid clonotypes above 0.001 recurred in blood.

TCR beta CDR3 sequences were amplified from RNA transcripts. The TCR CDR3 was amplified in a first-round RT-PCR using the HTBI primer set. TCRdb reprocessed the multiplex PCR reads via MiXCR and lists one record per CDR3 protein. The table includes about 400,000 distinct CDR3 sequences, more than 13% detected once. With 3 bases removed from V and 5 bases from J, the gap between germline ends came to 18 bases. Germline-derived CDR1 and CDR2 are SGHNT and YYREEE (reference sequence). The CDR3 runs 15 residues. Source material: blood. The rearrangement links TRBV5-4 to TRBJ2-7, with D tentatively TRBD1 (5 bases). This TCR came from a man aged 50-59 years with Graves' ophthalmopathy. CDR3 DNA sequence: TGTGCCAGCAGCTCTCTCCTCGGCAGGGAACACGAGCAGTACTTC. Translation: CASSSLLGREHEQYF.